This paragraph reports one T cell receptor beta chain. Sequencing used cDNA as its template, made by extracting RNA and reverse transcribing it. Data came from immunoSEQ multiplex PCR; TCRdb stores just in-frame clones and leaves some out. The sample lists fewer than 150,000 clones; about two fifths were seen once. Germline-derived CDR1 and CDR2 are KGHSH and LQKENI. CDR3 size: 13 residues. Trimming removed 1 base from V and 3 bases from J, with 6 bases in between. The sample belongs to a study of CD8+ T cells in alopecia areata. The rearrangement links TRBV18 to TRBJ1-2, with D unresolved. This receptor was identified in a human donor with alopecia areata. The specimen was CD4+ T cells sorted from blood. CDR3 DNA: TGTGCCAGCTCACCACAGTTGGACTATGGCTACACCTTC. Residues: CASSPQLDYGYTF.